Presented here are 3 T cell receptor beta chains from one specimen sequenced in a study of blood T cell repertoires in COVID-19. Generated by immunoSEQ multiplex PCR, the TCRdb table keeps only in-frame clones and is missing some. The sample carries some 120,000 clones, around 87% recorded once. Sequenced material: peripheral blood. These receptors were taken from a woman aged 60 to 75 with acute or convalescent COVID-19.

The rearrangement uses TRBV30 and TRBJ1-3; the D gene is possibly TRBD1 (6 bases). Germline lookup yields CDR1 GTSNPN and CDR2 SVGIG (reference sequence). V was shortened by 2 bases and J by 3 bases, with 14 bases between the two germline ends. This CDR3 is 15 amino acids long. CDR3 loop: CAWSTGGASGNTIYF. CDR3 nucleotides: TGTGCCTGGAGTACTGGGGGGGCCAGTGGAAACACCATATATTTT.

The J gene is TRBJ2-3, the V gene TRBV5-4, with 9 positions matching TRBD2. This CDR3 contains 16 residues. Germline V gene sequence: CDR1 SGHNT, CDR2 YYREEE (reference sequence). Germline trimming cut 1 base from V and 2 bases from J; bases unmatched to any gene: 5. The CDR3 region is CASSLRLAGDTDTQYF. The CDR3 DNA follows: TGTGCCAGCAGCTTGCGATTAGCGGGAGACACAGATACGCAGTATTTT. The variable domain in full, completed from reference TRBV5-4 and TRBJ2-3, reads ETGVTQSPTHLIKTRGQQVTLRCSSQSGHNTVSWYQQALGQGPQFIFQYYREEENGRGNFPPRFSGLQFPNYSSELNVNALELDDSALYLCASSLRLAGDTDTQYFGPGTRLTVL.

The chain employs TRBV5-1 and TRBJ2-7; 13 nucleotides line up with TRBD2. With V trimmed by 5 bases and J by 4 bases, 15 bases remained unmatched. Germline CDR1 SGHRS, CDR2 YFSETQ. This CDR3 has 18 residues. The CDR3 nucleotides are TGCGCCAGCAGTACGGGACTAGCGGGACCCGTGTCAGGTTACGAGCAGTACTTC. The encoded protein is CASSTGLAGPVSGYEQYF. Combining the CDR3 with reference TRBV5-1 and TRBJ2-7 gives the whole variable domain KAGVTQTPRYLIKTRGQQVTLSCSPISGHRSVSWYQQTPGQGLQFLFEYFSETQRNKGNFPGRFSGRQFSNSRSEMNVSTLELGDSALYLCASSTGLAGPVSGYEQYFGPGTRLTVT.